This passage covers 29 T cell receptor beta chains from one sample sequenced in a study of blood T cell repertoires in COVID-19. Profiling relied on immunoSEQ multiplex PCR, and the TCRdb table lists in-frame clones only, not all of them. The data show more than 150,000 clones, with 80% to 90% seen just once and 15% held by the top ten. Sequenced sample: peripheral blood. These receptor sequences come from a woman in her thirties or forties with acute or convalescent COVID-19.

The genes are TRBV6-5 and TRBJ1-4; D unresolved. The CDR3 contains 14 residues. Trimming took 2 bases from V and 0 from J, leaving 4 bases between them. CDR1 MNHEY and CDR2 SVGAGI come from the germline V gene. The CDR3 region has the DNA TGTGCCAGCAGTTACGAGACAACTAATGAAAAACTGTTTTTT. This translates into CASSYETTNEKLFF.

This CDR3 is CASSELGTEQFF. In DNA form, the CDR3 reads TGTGCCAGCAGTGAGCTAGGTACTGAGCAGTTCTTC. V usage is TRBV6-1 and J usage is TRBJ2-1; the D is unclear. V was cut by 3 bases and J by 9 bases, with 9 bases left in between. The CDR3 runs to 12 residues. Germline V gene sequence: CDR1 MNHNS, CDR2 SASEGT.

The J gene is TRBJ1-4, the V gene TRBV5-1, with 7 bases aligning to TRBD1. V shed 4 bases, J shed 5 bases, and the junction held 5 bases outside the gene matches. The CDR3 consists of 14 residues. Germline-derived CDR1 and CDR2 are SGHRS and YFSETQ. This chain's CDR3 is CASSRGQRNEKLFF. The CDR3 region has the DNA TGCGCCAGCAGCCGGGGACAGAGAAATGAAAAACTGTTTTTT.

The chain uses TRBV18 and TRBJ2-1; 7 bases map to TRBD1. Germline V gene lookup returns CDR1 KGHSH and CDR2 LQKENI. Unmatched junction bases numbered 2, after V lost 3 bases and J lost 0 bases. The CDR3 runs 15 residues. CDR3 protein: CASSPGQSSYNEQFF. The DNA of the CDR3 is TGTGCCAGCTCACCGGGACAGAGCTCCTACAATGAGCAGTTCTTC.

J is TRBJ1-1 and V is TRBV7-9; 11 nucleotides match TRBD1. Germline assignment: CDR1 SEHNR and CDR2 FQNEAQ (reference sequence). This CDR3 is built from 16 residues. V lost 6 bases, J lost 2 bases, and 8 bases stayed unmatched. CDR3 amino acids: CASSIRDRGVNTEAFF. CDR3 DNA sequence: TGTGCCAGCAGTATTAGGGACAGGGGGGTAAACACTGAAGCTTTCTTT.

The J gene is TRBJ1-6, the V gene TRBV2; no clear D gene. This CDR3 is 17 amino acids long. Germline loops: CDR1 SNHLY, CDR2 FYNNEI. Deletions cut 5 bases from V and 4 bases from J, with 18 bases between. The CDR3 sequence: CASSRGRETSYNSPLHF. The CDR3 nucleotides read TGTGCCAGCAGTCGAGGACGGGAAACTTCTTATAATTCACCCCTCCACTTT.

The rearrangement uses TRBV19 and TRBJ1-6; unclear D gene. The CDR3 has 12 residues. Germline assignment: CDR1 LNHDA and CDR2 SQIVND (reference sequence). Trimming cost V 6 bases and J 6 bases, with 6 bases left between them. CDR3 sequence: CASSGVNSPLHF. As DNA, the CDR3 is TGTGCCAGTAGCGGTGTTAATTCACCCCTCCACTTT. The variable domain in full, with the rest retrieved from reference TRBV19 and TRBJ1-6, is DGGITQSPKYLFRKEGQNVTLSCEQNLNHDAMYWYRQDPGQGLRLIYYSQIVNDFQKGDIAEGYSVSREKKESFPLTVTSAQKNPTAFYLCASSGVNSPLHFGNGTRLTVT.

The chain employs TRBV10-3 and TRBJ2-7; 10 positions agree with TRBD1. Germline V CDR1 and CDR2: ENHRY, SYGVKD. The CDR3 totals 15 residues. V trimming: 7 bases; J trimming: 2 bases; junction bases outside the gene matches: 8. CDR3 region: CAIMGLGQGTYEQYF. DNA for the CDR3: TGTGCCATCATGGGCCTGGGACAGGGGACCTACGAGCAGTACTTC.

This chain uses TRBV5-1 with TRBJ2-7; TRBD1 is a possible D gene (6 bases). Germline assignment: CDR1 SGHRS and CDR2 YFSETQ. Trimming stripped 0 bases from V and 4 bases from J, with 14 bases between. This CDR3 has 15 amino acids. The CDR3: CASSLDPGTQYEQYF. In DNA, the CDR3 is TGCGCCAGCAGCTTGGACCCCGGGACACAATACGAGCAGTACTTC.

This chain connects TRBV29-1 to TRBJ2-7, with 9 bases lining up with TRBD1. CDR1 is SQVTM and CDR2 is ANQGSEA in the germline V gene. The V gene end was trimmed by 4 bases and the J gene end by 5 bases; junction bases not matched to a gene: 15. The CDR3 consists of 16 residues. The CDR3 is CSVADTRTGVFDEQYF. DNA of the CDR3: TGCAGCGTTGCAGACACTAGGACAGGGGTTTTCGACGAGCAGTACTTC.

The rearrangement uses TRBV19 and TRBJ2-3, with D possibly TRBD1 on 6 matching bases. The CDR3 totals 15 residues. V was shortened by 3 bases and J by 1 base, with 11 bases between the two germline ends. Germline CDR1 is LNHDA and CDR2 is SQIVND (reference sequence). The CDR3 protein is CASSMTGIGTDTQYF. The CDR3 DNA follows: TGTGCCAGTAGTATGACAGGAATAGGCACAGATACGCAGTATTTT.

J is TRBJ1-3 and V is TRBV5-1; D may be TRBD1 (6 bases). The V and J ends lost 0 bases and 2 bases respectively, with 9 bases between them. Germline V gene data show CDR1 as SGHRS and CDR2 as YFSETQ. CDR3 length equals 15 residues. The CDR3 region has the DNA TGCGCCAGCAGCTTGGCCAGGACAGCTGGAAACACCATATATTTT. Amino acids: CASSLARTAGNTIYF. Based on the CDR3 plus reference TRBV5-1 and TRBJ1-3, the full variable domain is KAGVTQTPRYLIKTRGQQVTLSCSPISGHRSVSWYQQTPGQGLQFLFEYFSETQRNKGNFPGRFSGRQFSNSRSEMNVSTLELGDSALYLCASSLARTAGNTIYFGEGSWLTVV.

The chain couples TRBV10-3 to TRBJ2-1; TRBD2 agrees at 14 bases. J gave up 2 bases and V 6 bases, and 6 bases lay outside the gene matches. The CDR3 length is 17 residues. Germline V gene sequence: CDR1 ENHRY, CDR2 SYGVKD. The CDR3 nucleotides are TGTGCCATCAGGGGGACTAGCGGGAGTTTCACCTACAATGAGCAGTTCTTC. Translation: CAIRGTSGSFTYNEQFF.

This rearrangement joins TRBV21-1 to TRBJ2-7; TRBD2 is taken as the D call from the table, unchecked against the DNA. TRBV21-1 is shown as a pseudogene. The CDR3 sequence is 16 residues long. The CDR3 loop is CASSKARGPSSYEQYF. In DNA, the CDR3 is TGTGCCAGCAGCAAGGCACGGGGTCCTAGCTCCTACGAGCAGTACTTC.

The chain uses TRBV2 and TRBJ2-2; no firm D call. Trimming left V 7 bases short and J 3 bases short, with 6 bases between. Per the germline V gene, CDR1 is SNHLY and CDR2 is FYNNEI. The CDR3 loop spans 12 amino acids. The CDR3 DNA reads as TGTGCCAGCAACATCCACACCGGGGAGCTGTTTTTT. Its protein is CASNIHTGELFF.

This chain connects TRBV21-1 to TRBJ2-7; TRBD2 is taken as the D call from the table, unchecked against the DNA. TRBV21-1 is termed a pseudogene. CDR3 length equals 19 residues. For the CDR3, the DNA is TGTGCCAGCAGCAAATGCATGTTGACTAGCGGGAGATCGGACTACGAGCAGTACTTC. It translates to CASSKCMLTSGRSDYEQYF.

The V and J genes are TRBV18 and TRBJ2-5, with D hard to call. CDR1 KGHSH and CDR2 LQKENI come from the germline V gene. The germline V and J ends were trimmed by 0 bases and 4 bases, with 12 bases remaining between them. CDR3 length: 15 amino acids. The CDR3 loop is CASSPPSRSRETQYF. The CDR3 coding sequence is TGTGCCAGCTCACCACCGTCCCGTAGCAGAGAGACCCAGTACTTC.

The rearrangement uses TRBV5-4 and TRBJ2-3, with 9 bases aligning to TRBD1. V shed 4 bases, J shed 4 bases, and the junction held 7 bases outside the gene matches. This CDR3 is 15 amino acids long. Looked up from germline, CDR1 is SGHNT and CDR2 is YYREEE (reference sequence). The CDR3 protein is CASSPPGQGSDTQYF. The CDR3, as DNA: TGTGCCAGCAGCCCGCCGGGACAGGGTTCAGATACGCAGTATTTT.

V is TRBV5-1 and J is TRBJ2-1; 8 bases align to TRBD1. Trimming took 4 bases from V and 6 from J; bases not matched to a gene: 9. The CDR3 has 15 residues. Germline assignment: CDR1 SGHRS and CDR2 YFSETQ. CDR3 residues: CASSTADRGVNEQFF. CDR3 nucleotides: TGCGCCAGCAGCACAGCCGACAGGGGTGTCAATGAGCAGTTCTTC.

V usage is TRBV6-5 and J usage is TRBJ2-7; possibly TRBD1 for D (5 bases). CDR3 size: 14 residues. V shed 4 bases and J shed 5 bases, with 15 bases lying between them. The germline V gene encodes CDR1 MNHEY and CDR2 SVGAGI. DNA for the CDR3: TGTGCCAGCAGTTTGGACACAGCCAAGGACGAGCAGTACTTC. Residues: CASSLDTAKDEQYF.

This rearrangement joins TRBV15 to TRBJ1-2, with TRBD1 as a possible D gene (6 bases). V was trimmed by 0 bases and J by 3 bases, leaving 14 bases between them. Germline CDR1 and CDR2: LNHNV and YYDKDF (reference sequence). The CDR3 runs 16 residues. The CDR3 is CATSRERGGADYGYTF. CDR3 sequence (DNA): TGTGCCACCAGCAGAGAACGGGGGGGCGCCGACTATGGCTACACCTTC.

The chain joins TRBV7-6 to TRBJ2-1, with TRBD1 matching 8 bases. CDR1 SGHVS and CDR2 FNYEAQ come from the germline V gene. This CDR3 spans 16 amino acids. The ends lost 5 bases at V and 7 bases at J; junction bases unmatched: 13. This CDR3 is CASSPALGQGRNEQFF. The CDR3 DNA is TGTGCCAGCAGCCCCGCCCTAGGACAGGGACGGAATGAGCAGTTCTTC.

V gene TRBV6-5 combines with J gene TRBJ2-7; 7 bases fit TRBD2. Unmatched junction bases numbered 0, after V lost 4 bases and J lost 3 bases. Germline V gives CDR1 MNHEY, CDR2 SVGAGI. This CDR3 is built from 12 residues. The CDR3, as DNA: TGTGCCAGCAGTTTAGCGGGCTACGAGCAGTACTTC. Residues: CASSLAGYEQYF.

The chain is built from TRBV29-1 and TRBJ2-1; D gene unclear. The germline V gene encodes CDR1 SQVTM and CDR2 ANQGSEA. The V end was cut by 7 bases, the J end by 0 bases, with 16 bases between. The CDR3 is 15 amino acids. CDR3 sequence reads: CSGSFREYSYNEQFF. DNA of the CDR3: TGCAGCGGTAGCTTCAGAGAGTACTCCTACAATGAGCAGTTCTTC.

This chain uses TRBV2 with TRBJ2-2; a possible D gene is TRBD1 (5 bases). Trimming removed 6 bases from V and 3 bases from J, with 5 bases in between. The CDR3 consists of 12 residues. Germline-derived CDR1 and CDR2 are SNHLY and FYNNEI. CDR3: CASSRDTGELFF. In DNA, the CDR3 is TGTGCCAGCAGCAGGGACACCGGGGAGCTGTTTTTT.

CDR3 sequence: CASTPDGQGLYEKLFF. As DNA, the CDR3 is TGTGCCAGTACCCCTGACGGACAGGGGCTTTATGAAAAACTGTTTTTT. V and J are TRBV19 and TRBJ1-4, with TRBD1 matching 9 bases. The germline V gene has CDR1 LNHDA and CDR2 SQIVND (reference sequence). CDR3 length equals 16 residues. V lost 7 bases and J lost 6; bases outside the gene matches: 12. Supplemented by reference TRBV19 and TRBJ1-4, the full variable domain reads DGGITQSPKYLFRKEGQNVTLSCEQNLNHDAMYWYRQDPGQGLRLIYYSQIVNDFQKGDIAEGYSVSREKKESFPLTVTSAQKNPTAFYLCASTPDGQGLYEKLFFGSGTQLSVL.

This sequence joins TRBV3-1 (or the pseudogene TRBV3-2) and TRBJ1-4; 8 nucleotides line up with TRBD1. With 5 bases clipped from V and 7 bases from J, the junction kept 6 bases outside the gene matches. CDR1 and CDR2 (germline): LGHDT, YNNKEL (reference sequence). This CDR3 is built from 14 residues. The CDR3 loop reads CASSSQGGTEKLFF. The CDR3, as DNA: TGTGCCAGCAGCTCACAGGGGGGAACTGAAAAACTGTTTTTT.

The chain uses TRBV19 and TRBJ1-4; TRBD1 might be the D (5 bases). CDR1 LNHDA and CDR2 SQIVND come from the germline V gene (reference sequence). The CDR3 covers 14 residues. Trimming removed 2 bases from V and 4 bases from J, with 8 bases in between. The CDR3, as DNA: TGTGCCAGTAGTATACAGGGCCTTAATGAAAAACTGTTTTTT. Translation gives CASSIQGLNEKLFF.

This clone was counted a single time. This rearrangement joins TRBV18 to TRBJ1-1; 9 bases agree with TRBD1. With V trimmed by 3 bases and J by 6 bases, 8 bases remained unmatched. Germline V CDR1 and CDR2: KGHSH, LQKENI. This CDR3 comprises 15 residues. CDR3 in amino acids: CASSPRDRAYAEAFF. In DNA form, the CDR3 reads TGTGCCAGCTCACCTAGGGACAGGGCGTACGCTGAAGCTTTCTTT.